The rows below give T cell receptor beta chains drawn from one sample of a study of T cells in Graves' hyperthyroidism and ophthalmopathy. A single record per CDR3 protein comes from TCRdb applying MiXCR to the multiplex PCR reads. Of approximately 400,000 distinct CDR3 sequences listed, 20% to 30% were seen once; the top ten hold roughly 70%. Sequencing was done on a sample of blood. The receptors derive from a man aged 50-59 years with Graves' hyperthyroidism. Both conserved end residues are trimmed from each CDR3. Clone size, where shown, is once, few, many, or a class for clones that have expanded.

J gene	V gene	clone size	CDR3 protein
TRBJ2-1	TRBV7-2	many	ASSVTSGVQF
TRBJ2-1	TRBV3-1	few	ASSASGLSYNEQF
TRBJ2-7	TRBV10-3	NA	AIILAQY
TRBJ2-7	TRBV5-1	many	ASSLLAGAGEQY
TRBJ2-3	TRBV29-1	many	SVGSSKSDTQY
TRBJ2-2	TRBV28	few	ASSWGQGAGELF
TRBJ2-7	TRBV11-2	many	ASSLGGTGAYEQY
TRBJ2-1	TRBV7-9	NA	ASSLVRTGDLNEQF
TRBJ2-1	TRBV20-1	NA	SATPGLAGVEQF
TRBJ1-4	TRBV6-1	few	ASSGEAPGLKLF
TRBJ1-4	TRBV7-2	NA	ASSLAKTMNEKLF
TRBJ2-7	TRBV6-2/TRBV6-3	once	AGSYRDEQY
TRBJ2-7	TRBV20-1	many	SARGTNDMYEQY
TRBJ2-3	TRBV3-1	NA	ASSQDVNKPWGTQY
TRBJ2-1	TRBV2	many	ASSEVDLYNEQF
TRBJ2-3	TRBV28	many	ASTASYTQY
TRBJ1-5	TRBV20-1	NA	SAWGGQGGNQPQH
TRBJ2-7	TRBV7-9	NA	ASSLVMSGGAYEQY
TRBJ2-3	TRBV25-1	NA	ASSVRGRDTQY
TRBJ2-7	TRBV30	NA	AWRYGGGEQY
TRBJ1-1	TRBV12-3/TRBV12-4	few	ASSFGTTLDTTEAF
TRBJ2-7	TRBV6-1	many	ASSERGFPIYEQY
TRBJ2-1	TRBV5-6	few	ASSHRQNNEQF
TRBJ2-1	TRBV11-3	many	ASSLVAGDSYNEQF
TRBJ1-3	TRBV9	few	ASSVRDRGNTIY
TRBJ2-6	TRBV6-1	NA	ASQRRVTGALSSGANVLT
TRBJ2-1	TRBV18	NA	ASSPGLAGYIEQF
TRBJ2-2	TRBV12-3/TRBV12-4	few	ASITAAGELF
TRBJ2-2	TRBV19	NA	ASSIEVTGGNTGELF
TRBJ2-1	TRBV7-6	medium-sized	ASSPRLAGDDNEQF
TRBJ1-3	TRBV9	few	ASSVAPDASGNTIY
TRBJ2-7	TRBV19	NA	ASSTRTYGVYEQY
TRBJ2-2	TRBV11-1	few	ASSPHGGGAAGANTGELF
TRBJ1-3	TRBV6-1	few	ASVPTAISGNTIY
TRBJ2-1	TRBV7-2	NA	ASSLTTGEQF
TRBJ2-7	TRBV20-1	NA	SASYGGSFYEQY
TRBJ1-1	TRBV30	many	AWSAEGGAF
TRBJ2-1	TRBV20-1	few	SAMSGRLDEQF
TRBJ1-1	TRBV27	NA	ASSPIGQGWGPGTEAF
TRBJ2-3	TRBV5-1	few	ANSIGTSGSTDTQY
TRBJ2-3	TRBV24-1	NA	ATSDPTGKDTDTQY